This TCR beta chain was recovered during a study of STAT5B mutations in CD4+ large granular lymphocyte leukemia. As originally analysed: Productive clonotypes were detectable down to 2.59 x 10-5 frequency. Data came from immunoSEQ multiplex PCR; TCRdb stores just in-frame clones and leaves some out. The V and J calls and clone size were taken over from that table, and D and trimming were inferred from the DNA. The sample includes almost 30,000 clones, 79% seen only once; the top ten take roughly 6.4%. Germline assignment: CDR1 SGHAT and CDR2 FQNNGV. The V end lost 7 bases, the J end lost 1 base, and 4 bases lay between the germline ends. The CDR3 sequence is 11 residues long. Healthy controls were blood donor buffy coats. Note on this clone: Antigen: not known.

Overall study results and limits: Higher CD4+ than CD8+ T-LGLL clonality might reflect small sample size. About 25% of private leukemic clonotypes occurred rarely in other patients' non-leukemic repertoires.

This clonotype originated in a human donor in good health. This rearrangement joins TRBV11-2 to TRBJ1-1, with D unresolved. The sequenced material came from CD4+ T cells from blood buffy coats. The CDR3 DNA sequence: TGTGCCAGCAAGGGGAACACTGAAGCTTTCTTT. Encoded protein: CASKGNTEAFF.